This T cell receptor beta chain was identified in a study of human T cells and chemical hapten exposure (TCRdb year 2021). Context from the whole study: For sensitization, 2% DPC in acetone was applied to a roughly 2 cm by roughly 2 cm area of upper inner arm skin. Weekly therapeutic DPC doses were additionally applied to the scalp of patients throughout the roughly 22-week study period. Patch tests used Finn chambers with 0.01% DPC on the upper back, scored after 6 days by International Contact Dermatitis Research Group standards. Most of the patients in the cohort were female, and the cohort covered alopecia areata with under or over 50% scalp involvement, alopecia totalis and alopecia universalis. Libraries were pooled for sequencing, and per-sample TCR yields varied mainly because of small differences in library volumes within the pool. In alopecia patients, the study followed how the peripheral blood TCR repertoire changed in vivo over primary and secondary sensitization to diphenylcyclopropenone (DPC), a hapten. Blood samples were taken from patients before sensitization (week 0) and at 2, 6 and about 24 weeks after DPC sensitization. About 30 alopecia patients provided blood for TCR sequencing at one to four time points (pre-sensitization, 2, 6 and 24 weeks). General study outcomes and caveats: The number of PT1 expanded TCRs positively correlated with patch test score, significant at thresholds 8, 16 and 32 but not 4. Expanded TCRs formed significantly more large CDR3 similarity clusters than pre-sensitization or healthy control sets, consistent with antigen-driven responses. After repeated subsampling, changes were observed in the strength of the expansion versus patch-test correlation and in the threshold at which the correlation became significant. Because all patients had alopecia, a presumed autoimmune disease, the immune response of the patients might differ from that of healthy individuals. The number of TCRs above 1 in 1000 frequency did not change with DPC sensitization; there was no evidence of global repertoire structure alterations.

Receptors were amplified or captured by RACE. TCRdb names NextSeq 500 as the instrument used. Library preparation attached unique molecular identifiers to individual cDNA molecules for quantitative, reproducible TCR counting. From each blood RNA sample, both TCR alpha and TCR beta chains were sequenced. In the original analysis: The median number of TCRs per sample was 95,638, ranging from roughly 20,000 to 690,600. The Decombinator software suite was used to annotate the V, J and CDR3 of the TCR reads. For the PS versus PT1 abundance plots, all samples were subsampled to the same number of TCRs (28,000). Expanded TCRs were defined as absent before sensitization and observed at least eight times at the 2-week time point. TCRdb reprocessing: public reads trimmed at Q25 with fastp, clones called with MiXCR, in-frame beta chains kept. Each CDR3 protein appears once, grouped with its most common genes and DNA. The V and J calls were not made by the authors but by TCRdb's processing. For this sample there are a few hundred thousand distinct CDR3 sequences; almost 8% appear just once. The biggest ten clones account for 1.2% of the sample.

The sample's time point label, decoded: pre-sensitization, week 0. The treatment or condition label for this specimen denotes: therapeutic diphenylcyclopropenone sensitization with weekly scalp DPC. Blood at each patch-test visit was drawn before the patch test was applied. To be eligible, patients had to be aged 18 to 70, diagnosed with alopecia and judged suitable for DPC therapy, while pregnant patients were excluded. Unfractionated whole blood was collected in Tempus Blood RNA tubes, and total RNA was extracted from that blood. Turning to this clonotype: Which antigen it targets is not known. No qualities accompany the bases; no much larger clone lies one base away.

Reading from cysteine to phenylalanine, the CDR3 counts 15 amino acids. Of the read, only the CDR3 DNA is kept; its 45 bases are in frame from base 1. V is reduced by 5 bases and J by 2 bases, leaving a spacing of 14 bases between them. The germline V gene gives CDR1 as ENHRY and CDR2 as SYGVKD. The sample was whole blood, taken in connection with sensitization to the hapten diphenylcyclopropenone (DPC). The V and J segments used are TRBV10-3 and TRBJ2-3; there is no confident call for the D gene. The receptor comes from a man aged 18 to 29 with alopecia areata. Some clones in this sample may be carry-over from other donors' samples. The CDR3 loop reads CAISKGIGNTDTQYF. The nucleotide sequence reads TGTGCCATCAGTAAGGGTATTGGGAACACAGATACGCAGTATTTT.